Detailed here is one T cell receptor (beta chain). Its target is unknown. Germline CDR1 is SQVTM and CDR2 is ANQGSEA. Losses at the gene ends were 4 bases for V and 3 bases for J; bases not matched to a gene: 9. This CDR3 spans 15 amino acids. Researchers ran the PCR with 60 Vbeta and 13 Jbeta primers. Measured with immunoSEQ multiplex PCR; TCRdb has only the in-frame clones, and not every one. The sample shows roughly 90,000 clones, 80% to 90% of them seen only once. This sample stems from a study of cytomegalovirus exposure and HLA in healthy donors. Study-level findings and limits: As was reported, the HLA-A and HLA-B alleles of most subjects were accurately predicted from TCR beta sequences. In a later analysis, across HLA loci, associated TCR counts were highest for DRB1, lowest for HLA-C.

Sequencing used PBMCs. The sequence derives from a young man in good health and CMV-seropositive. This chain uses TRBV29-1 with TRBJ1-5; 7 nucleotides line up with TRBD1. The CDR3 here is CSVGQGSGLNQPQHF. The CDR3 nucleotides read TGCAGCGTTGGACAGGGTTCAGGACTCAATCAGCCCCAGCATTTT.